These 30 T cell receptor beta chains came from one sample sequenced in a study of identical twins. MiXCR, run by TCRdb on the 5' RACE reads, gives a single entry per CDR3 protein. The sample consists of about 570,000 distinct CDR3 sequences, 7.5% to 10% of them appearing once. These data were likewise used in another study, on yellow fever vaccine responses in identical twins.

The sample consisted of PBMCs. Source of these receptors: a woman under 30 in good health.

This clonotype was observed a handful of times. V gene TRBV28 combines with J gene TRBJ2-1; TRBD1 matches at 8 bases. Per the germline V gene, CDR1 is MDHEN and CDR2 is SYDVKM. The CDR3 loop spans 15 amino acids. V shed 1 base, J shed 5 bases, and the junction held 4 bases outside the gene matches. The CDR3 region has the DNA TGTGCCAGCAGTTTATCGGACAGGGTAAACAATGAGCAGTTCTTC. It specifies CASSLSDRVNNEQFF.

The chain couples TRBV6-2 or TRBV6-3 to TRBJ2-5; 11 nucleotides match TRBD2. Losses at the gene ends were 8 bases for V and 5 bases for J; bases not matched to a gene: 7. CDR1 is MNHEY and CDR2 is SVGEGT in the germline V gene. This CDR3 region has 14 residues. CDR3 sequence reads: CASRLAGTGETQYF. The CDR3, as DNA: TGTGCCAGCCGACTAGCGGGAACCGGGGAGACCCAGTACTTC.

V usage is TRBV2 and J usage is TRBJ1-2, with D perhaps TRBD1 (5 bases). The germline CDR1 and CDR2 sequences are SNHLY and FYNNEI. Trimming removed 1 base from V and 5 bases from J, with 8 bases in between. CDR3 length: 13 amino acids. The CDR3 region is CASSEGAGYGYTF. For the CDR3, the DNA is TGTGCCAGCAGTGAAGGTGCAGGGTATGGCTACACCTTC.

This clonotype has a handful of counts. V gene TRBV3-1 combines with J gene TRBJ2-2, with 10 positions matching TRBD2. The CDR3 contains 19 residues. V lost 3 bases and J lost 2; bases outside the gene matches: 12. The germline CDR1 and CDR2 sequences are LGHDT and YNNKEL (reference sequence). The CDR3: CASSHRSGRLGFNTGELFF. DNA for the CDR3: TGTGCCAGCAGCCACCGTAGCGGGAGGTTAGGGTTCAACACCGGGGAGCTGTTTTTT.

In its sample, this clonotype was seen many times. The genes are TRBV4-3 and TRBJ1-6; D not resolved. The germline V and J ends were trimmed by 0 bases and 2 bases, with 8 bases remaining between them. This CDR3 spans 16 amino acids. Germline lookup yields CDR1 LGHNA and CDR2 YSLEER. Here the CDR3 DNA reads TGCGCCAGCAGCCAAGAGACGCCGGCCTATAATTCACCCCTCCACTTT. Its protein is CASSQETPAYNSPLHF.

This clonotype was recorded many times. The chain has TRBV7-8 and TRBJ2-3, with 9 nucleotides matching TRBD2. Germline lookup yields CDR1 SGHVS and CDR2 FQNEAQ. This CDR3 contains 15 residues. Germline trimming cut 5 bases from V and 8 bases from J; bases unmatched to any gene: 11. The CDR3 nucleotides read TGTGCCAGCAGCCCCCCGTCTAGCGGGATTGGTACGCAGTATTTT. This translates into CASSPPSSGIGTQYF.

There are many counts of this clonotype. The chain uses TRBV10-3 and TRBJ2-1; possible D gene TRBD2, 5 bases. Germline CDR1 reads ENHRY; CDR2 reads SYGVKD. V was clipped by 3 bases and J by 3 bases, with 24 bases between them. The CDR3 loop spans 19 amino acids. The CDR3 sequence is CAISEGIRTGKIGYNEQFF. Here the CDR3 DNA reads TGTGCCATCAGTGAAGGTATCCGGACCGGGAAAATTGGCTACAATGAGCAGTTCTTC.

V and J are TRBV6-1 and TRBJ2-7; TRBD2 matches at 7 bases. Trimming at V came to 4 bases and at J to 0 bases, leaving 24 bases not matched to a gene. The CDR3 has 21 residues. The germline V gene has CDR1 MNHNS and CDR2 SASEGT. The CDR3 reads CASSAPDASGGRGGSSYEQYF. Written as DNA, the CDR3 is TGTGCCAGCAGTGCCCCGGACGCGAGTGGAGGGCGAGGCGGGAGCTCCTACGAGCAGTACTTC.

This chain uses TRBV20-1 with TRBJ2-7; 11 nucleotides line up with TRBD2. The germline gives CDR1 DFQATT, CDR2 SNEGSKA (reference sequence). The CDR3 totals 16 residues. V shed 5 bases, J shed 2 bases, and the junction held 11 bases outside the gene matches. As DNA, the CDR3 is TGCAGTGCTCCCTATAGCGGGAGGGCCAGGACCTACGAGCAGTACTTC. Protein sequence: CSAPYSGRARTYEQYF.

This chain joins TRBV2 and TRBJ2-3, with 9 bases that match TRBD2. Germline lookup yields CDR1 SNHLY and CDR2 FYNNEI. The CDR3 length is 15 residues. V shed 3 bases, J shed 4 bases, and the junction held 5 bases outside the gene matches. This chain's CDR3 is CASSEVAGVADTQYF. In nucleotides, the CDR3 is TGTGCCAGCAGTGAGGTAGCGGGAGTGGCAGATACGCAGTATTTT.

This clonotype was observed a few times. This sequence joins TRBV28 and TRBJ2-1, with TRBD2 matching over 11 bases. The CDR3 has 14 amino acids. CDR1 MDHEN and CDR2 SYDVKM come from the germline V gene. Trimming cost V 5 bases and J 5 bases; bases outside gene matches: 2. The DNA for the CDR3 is TGTGCCAGCAGTGGGACTAGCGGAAACAATGAGCAGTTCTTC. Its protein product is CASSGTSGNNEQFF. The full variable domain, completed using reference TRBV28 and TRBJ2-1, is DVKVTQSSRYLVKRTGEKVFLECVQDMDHENMFWYRQDPGLGLRLIYFSYDVKMKEKGDIPEGYSVSREKKERFSLILESASTNQTSMYLCASSGTSGNNEQFFGPGTRLTVL.

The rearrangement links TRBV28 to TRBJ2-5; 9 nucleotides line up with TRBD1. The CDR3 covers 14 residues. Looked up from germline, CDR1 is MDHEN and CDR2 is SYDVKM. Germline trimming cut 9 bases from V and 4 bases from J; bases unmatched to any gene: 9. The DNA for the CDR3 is TGTGCCAGTGATAACAGGGGGCTTGGAGAGACCCAGTACTTC. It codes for CASDNRGLGETQYF. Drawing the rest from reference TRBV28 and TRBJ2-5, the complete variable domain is DVKVTQSSRYLVKRTGEKVFLECVQDMDHENMFWYRQDPGLGLRLIYFSYDVKMKEKGDIPEGYSVSREKKERFSLILESASTNQTSMYLCASDNRGLGETQYFGPGTRLLVL.

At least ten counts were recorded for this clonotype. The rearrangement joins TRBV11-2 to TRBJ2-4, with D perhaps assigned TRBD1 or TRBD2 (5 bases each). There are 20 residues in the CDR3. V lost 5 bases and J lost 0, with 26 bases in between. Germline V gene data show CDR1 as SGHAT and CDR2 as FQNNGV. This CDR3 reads CASSLSGTSYSSLAKNIQYF. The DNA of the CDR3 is TGTGCCAGCAGCCTGTCTGGGACGTCTTACAGCTCCTTAGCCAAAAACATTCAGTACTTC.

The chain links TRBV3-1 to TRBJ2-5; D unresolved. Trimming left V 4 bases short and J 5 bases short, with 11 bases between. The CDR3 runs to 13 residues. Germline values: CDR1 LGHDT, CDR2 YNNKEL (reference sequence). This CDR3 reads CASSPPPAETQYF. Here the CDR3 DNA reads TGTGCCAGCAGCCCCCCCCCGGCGGAGACCCAGTACTTC.

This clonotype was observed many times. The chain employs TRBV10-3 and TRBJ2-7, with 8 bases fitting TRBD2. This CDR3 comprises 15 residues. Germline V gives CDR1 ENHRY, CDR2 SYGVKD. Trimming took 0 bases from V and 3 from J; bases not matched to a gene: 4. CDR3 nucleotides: TGTGCCATCAGTGAGTCAACTAGCGGCAGCTACGAGCAGTACTTC. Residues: CAISESTSGSYEQYF.

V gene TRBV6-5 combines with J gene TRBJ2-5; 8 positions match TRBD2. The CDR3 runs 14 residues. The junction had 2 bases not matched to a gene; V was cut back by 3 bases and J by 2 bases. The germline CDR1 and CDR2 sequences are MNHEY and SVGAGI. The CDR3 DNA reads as TGTGCCAGCAGTTATGGCGGGAGGCAAGAGACCCAGTACTTC. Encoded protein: CASSYGGRQETQYF.

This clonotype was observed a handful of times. CDR3 nucleotide sequence: TGTGCCAGCAGCCAGGTCGGACAGAACTATGGCTACACCTTC. Protein product: CASSQVGQNYGYTF. The chain recombines TRBV4-2 with TRBJ1-2; D is perhaps TRBD1 (6 bases). Germline CDR1 and CDR2: LGHNA and YNFKEQ. Trimming removed 3 bases from V and 2 bases from J, with 10 bases in between. This CDR3 comprises 14 residues.

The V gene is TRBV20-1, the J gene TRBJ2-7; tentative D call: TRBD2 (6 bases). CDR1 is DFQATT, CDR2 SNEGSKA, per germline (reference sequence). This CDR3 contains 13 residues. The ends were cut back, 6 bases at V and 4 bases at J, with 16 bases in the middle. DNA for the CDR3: TGCAGTGCACCAACTAGCAACCTTTACGAGCAGTACTTC. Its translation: CSAPTSNLYEQYF.

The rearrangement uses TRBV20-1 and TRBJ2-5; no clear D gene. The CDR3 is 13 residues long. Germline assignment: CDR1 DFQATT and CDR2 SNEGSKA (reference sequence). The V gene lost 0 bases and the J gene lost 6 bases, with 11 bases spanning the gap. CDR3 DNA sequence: TGCAGTGCTAGAGAGGCGGTTATTAAGACCCAGTACTTC. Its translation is CSAREAVIKTQYF.

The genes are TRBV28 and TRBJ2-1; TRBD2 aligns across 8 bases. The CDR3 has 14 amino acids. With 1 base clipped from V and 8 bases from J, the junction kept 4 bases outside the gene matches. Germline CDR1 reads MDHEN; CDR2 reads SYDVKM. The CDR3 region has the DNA TGTGCCAGCAGTTTATCGGGGGGGCCTTATGAGCAGTTCTTC. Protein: CASSLSGGPYEQFF.

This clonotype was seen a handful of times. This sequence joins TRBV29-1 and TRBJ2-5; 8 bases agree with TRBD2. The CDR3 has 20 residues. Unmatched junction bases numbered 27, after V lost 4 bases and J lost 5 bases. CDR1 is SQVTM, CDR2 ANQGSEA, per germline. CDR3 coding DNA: TGCAGCGTTGGAACTTTTTGGAACCCTCGACCGGGACTAGGGGACGAGACCCAGTACTTC. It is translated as CSVGTFWNPRPGLGDETQYF.

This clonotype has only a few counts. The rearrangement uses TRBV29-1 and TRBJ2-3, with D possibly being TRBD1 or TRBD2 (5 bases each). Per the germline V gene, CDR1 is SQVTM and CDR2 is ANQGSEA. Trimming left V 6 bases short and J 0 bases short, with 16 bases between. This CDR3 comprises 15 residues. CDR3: CSVTLVGPSTDTQYF. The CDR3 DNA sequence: TGCAGCGTGACCTTGGTGGGACCTAGCACAGATACGCAGTATTTT.

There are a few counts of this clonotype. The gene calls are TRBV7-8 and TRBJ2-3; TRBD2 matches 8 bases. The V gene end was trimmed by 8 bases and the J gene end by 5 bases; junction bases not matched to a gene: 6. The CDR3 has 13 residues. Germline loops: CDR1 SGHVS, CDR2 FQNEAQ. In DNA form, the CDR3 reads TGTGCCAGCTCGGGACTAGTAAAAGATACGCAGTATTTT. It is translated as CASSGLVKDTQYF.

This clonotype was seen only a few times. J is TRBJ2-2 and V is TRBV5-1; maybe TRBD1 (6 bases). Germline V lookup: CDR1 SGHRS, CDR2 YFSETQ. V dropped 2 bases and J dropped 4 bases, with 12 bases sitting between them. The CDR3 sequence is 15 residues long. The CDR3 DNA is TGCGCCAGCAGCTTTCCGGGACAAAGCACCGGGGAGCTGTTTTTT. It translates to CASSFPGQSTGELFF.

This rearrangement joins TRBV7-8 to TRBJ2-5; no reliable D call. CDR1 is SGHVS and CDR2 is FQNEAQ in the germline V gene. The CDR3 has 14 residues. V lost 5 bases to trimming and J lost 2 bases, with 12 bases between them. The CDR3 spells CASSPYEGQETQYF. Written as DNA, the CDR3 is TGTGCCAGCAGCCCCTACGAAGGTCAAGAGACCCAGTACTTC.

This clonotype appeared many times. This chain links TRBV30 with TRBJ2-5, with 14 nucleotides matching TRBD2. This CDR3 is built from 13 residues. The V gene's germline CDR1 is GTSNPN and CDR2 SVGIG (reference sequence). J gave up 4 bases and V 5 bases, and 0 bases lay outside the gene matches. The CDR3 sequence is CAWGLAGGETQYF. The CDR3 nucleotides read TGTGCCTGGGGACTAGCGGGGGGAGAGACCCAGTACTTC.

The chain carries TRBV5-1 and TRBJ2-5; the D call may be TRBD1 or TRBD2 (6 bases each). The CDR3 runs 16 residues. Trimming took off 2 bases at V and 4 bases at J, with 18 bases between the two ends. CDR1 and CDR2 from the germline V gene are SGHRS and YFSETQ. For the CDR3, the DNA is TGCGCCAGCAGCTTACCCCGGGACCGGGGGCCAGAGACCCAGTACTTC. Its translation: CASSLPRDRGPETQYF.

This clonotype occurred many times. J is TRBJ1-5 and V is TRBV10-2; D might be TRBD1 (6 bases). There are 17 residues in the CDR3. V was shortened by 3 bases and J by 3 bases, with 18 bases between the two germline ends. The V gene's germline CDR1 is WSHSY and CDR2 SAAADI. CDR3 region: CASSERRNRDNNQPQHF. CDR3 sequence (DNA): TGCGCCAGCAGTGAACGGAGGAACAGGGACAACAATCAGCCCCAGCATTTT.

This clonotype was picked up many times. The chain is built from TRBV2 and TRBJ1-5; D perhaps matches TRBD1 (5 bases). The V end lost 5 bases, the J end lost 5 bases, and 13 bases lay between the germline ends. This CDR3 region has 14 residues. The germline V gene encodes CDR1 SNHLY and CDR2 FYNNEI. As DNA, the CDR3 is TGTGCCAGCAGTCACATTGTGGGGGATCAGCCCCAGCATTTT. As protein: CASSHIVGDQPQHF.

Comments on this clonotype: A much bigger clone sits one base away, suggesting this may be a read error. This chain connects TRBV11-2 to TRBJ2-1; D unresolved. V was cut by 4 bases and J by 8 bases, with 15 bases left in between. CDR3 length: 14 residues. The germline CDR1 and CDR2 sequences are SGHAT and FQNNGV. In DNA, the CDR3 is TGTGCCAGCAGCTCCGAAGGGATTGACGATGAGCAGTTCTTC. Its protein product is CASSSEGIDDEQFF.